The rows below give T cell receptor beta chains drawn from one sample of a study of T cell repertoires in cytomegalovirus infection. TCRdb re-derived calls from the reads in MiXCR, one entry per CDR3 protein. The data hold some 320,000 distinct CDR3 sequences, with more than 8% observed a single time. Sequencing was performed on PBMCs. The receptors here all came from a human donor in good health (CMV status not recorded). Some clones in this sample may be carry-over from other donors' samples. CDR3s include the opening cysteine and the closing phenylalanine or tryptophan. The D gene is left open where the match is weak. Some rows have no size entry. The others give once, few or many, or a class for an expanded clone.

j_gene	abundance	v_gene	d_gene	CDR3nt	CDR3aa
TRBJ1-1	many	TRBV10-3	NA	TGTGCCATCAGTGATAGTGGCTCACCTTACACTGAAGCTTTCTTT	CAISDSGSPYTEAFF
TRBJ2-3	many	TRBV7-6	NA	TGTGCCAGCAGCTTACGGGAGTTGGCAGATACGCAGTATTTT	CASSLRELADTQYF
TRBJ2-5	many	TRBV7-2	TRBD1	TGTGCCAGCAGCAATGGACAGGGACAGACCCAGTACTTC	CASSNGQGQTQYF
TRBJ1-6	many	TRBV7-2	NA	TGTGCCAGCAGCTTCGTGAGTAATTCACCCCTCCACTTT	CASSFVSNSPLHF
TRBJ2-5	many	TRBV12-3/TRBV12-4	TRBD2	TGTGCCAGCAGTTTATCCGGCGGGGGGGACTGGGAGACCCAGTACTTC	CASSLSGGGDWETQYF
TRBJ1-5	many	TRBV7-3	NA	TGTGCCAGCAGCTTAAGTCGGGGGTCTAGCAATCAGCCCCAGCATTTT	CASSLSRGSSNQPQHF
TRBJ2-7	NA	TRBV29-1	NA	TGCAGCGTTAGTCGGCCAACAGGATTTGGGCAGTACTTC	CSVSRPTGFGQYF
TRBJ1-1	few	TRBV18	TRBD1	TGTGCCAGCTCATTCACAGGGGGCCAGATCGGCACTGAAGCTTTCTTT	CASSFTGGQIGTEAFF
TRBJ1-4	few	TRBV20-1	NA	TGCAGTGCTAGAAATGCAACTAATGAAAAACTGTTTTTT	CSARNATNEKLFF
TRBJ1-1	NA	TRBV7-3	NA	TGTGCCAGCAGCCCTTCTGGGGGAGGGAACACTGAAGCTTTCTTT	CASSPSGGGNTEAFF
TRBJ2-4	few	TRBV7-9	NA	TGTGCCAGCAGTCCTGGGGAGAACATTCAGTACTTC	CASSPGENIQYF
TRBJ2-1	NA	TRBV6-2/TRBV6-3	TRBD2	TGTGCCAGCAGTTACGAAGAGCCCGGGGGGAGGGATGAGCAGTTCTTC	CASSYEEPGGRDEQFF
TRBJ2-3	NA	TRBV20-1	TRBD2	TGCAGTGCTCTGACTAGCGGGGCCACAGATACGCAGTATTTT	CSALTSGATDTQYF
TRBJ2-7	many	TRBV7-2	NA	TGTGCCAGCAGCCCATCAACACCTCTTCGGCAGGACGAGCAGTACTTC	CASSPSTPLRQDEQYF
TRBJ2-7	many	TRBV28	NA	TGTGCCAGCAGACGCGCCGGGAGTACCTACGAGCAGTACTTC	CASRRAGSTYEQYF